A selection of T cell receptor beta chains follows, all from one sample in a study of blood T cell repertoires in COVID-19. The table came from immunoSEQ multiplex PCR; TCRdb's copy has only in-frame clones and leaves some out. The table has 95,000 to 150,000 clones, more than 60% seen once. Input material: peripheral blood. These receptors were taken from a man in his 70s with acute or convalescent COVID-19. Both conserved end residues are part of each CDR3. A D gene is named only where the DNA matches it firmly. Some rows have no size entry. The others give once, few or many, or a class for an expanded clone.

NA	NA	TRBJ2-1	TRBV3-1/TRBV3-2	CASSGMRGGPSEQFF	TGTGCCAGCAGTGGCATGAGGGGGGGGCCGAGTGAGCAGTTCTTC
NA	NA	TRBJ1-3	TRBV24-1	CATSAGPGNTIYF	TGTGCCACCAGTGCAGGTCCTGGAAACACCATATATTTT
NA	NA	TRBJ1-3	TRBV30	CAWSKDSRPIYF	TGTGCCTGGAGTAAGGACAGTCGACCCATATATTTT
NA	NA	TRBJ1-5	TRBV2	CASRGLSNQPQHF	TGTGCCAGCAGGGGCCTGAGCAATCAGCCCCAGCATTTT
few	TRBD1	TRBJ1-1	TRBV9	CASSPRQGSNTEAFF	TGTGCCAGCAGCCCGCGACAGGGGTCTAACACTGAAGCTTTCTTT
NA	NA	TRBJ1-5	TRBV21-1	CASSSTGQGRVGSNQPQHF	TGTGCCAGCAGCTCTACGGGACAGGGTCGCGTCGGTAGCAATCAGCCCCAGCATTTT
NA	NA	TRBJ1-5	TRBV2	CASSEGRGQPQHF	TGTGCCAGCAGTGAAGGACGGGGACAGCCCCAGCATTTT
NA	TRBD2	TRBJ2-5	TRBV5-1	CASSLAGSGGQETQYF	TGCGCCAGCAGCTTGGCCGGGTCGGGGGGCCAAGAGACCCAGTACTTC
NA	TRBD2	TRBJ2-1	TRBV7-2	CASSFRGGAIDEQFF	TGTGCCAGCAGCTTCCGCGGGGGGGCCATCGATGAGCAGTTCTTC
few	TRBD1	TRBJ2-7	TRBV5-1	CASSLGMGTGVNEQYF	TGCGCCAGCAGCTTGGGTATGGGGACAGGGGTCAACGAGCAGTACTTC
NA	NA	TRBJ2-7	TRBV14	CASSQADGTLRAYEQYF	TGTGCCAGCAGCCAAGCGGACGGGACTTTGAGGGCCTACGAGCAGTACTTC
NA	NA	TRBJ2-7	TRBV27	CASSFDRKTYEQYF	TGTGCCAGCAGTTTCGACAGGAAAACCTACGAGCAGTACTTC
NA	NA	TRBJ1-6	TRBV12-3/TRBV12-4	CASSTGVGPLHF	TGTGCCAGCAGTACGGGGGTAGGACCCCTCCACTTT
NA	NA	TRBJ2-3	TRBV3-1/TRBV3-2	CASNRGTASTDTQYF	TGTGCCAGCAACCGGGGGACGGCTAGCACAGATACGCAGTATTTT
once	NA	TRBJ2-3	TRBV19	CASSIVAVPKDTQYF	TGTGCCAGTAGTATAGTCGCAGTTCCAAAAGATACGCAGTATTTT
few	NA	TRBJ1-6	TRBV14	CASSQDPQGRSPLHF	TGTGCCAGCAGCCAAGATCCACAGGGTAGATCACCCCTCCACTTT
NA	NA	TRBJ1-4	TRBV4-3	CASRLRSAVNEKLFF	TGCGCCAGCAGGCTGCGATCCGCGGTTAATGAAAAACTGTTTTTT
NA	TRBD1	TRBJ2-5	TRBV7-7	CASSADRGRGETQYF	TGTGCTAGCAGCGCCGACAGGGGGCGAGGGGAGACCCAGTACTTC
few	NA	TRBJ2-5	TRBV19	CASSGRWETQYF	TGTGCCAGTAGTGGCCGTTGGGAGACCCAGTACTTC
NA	NA	TRBJ1-3	TRBV7-2	CASSPSRGSSGNTIYF	TGTGCCAGCAGCCCATCACGGGGGAGCTCTGGAAACACCATATATTTT
NA	TRBD1	TRBJ2-3	TRBV7-3	CASSLGQGAWDTQYF	TGTGCCAGCAGCTTAGGCCAGGGGGCTTGGGATACGCAGTATTTT
NA	TRBD1	TRBJ1-4	TRBV7-6	CASSEGTATNEKLFF	TGTGCCAGCAGCGAAGGGACAGCAACTAATGAAAAACTGTTTTTT
few	NA	TRBJ1-5	TRBV15	CATSRGGPAGHQPQHF	TGTGCCACCAGCAGAGGGGGTCCGGCGGGTCATCAGCCCCAGCATTTT
NA	NA	TRBJ1-2	TRBV5-4	CASSLAVRAPYGYTF	TGTGCCAGCAGCTTGGCCGTCAGGGCTCCCTATGGCTACACCTTC
many	NA	TRBJ1-6	TRBV6-2/TRBV6-3	CASSYPRRQVNNSPLHF	TGTGCCAGCAGTTACCCCCGACGACAGGTCAACAATTCACCCCTCCACTTT
NA	NA	TRBJ1-3	TRBV5-5	CASSGQSSGNTIYF	TGTGCCAGCAGCGGACAGTCCTCTGGAAACACCATATATTTT
NA	TRBD2	TRBJ2-1	TRBV6-4	CASSGLAGANNEQFF	TGTGCCAGCAGTGGACTAGCGGGGGCTAACAATGAGCAGTTCTTC
NA	NA	TRBJ1-2	TRBV2	CASSETESYGYTF	TGTGCCAGCAGCGAGACAGAGTCCTATGGCTACACCTTC
NA	NA	TRBJ1-4	TRBV27	CASTMISRVNEKLFF	TGTGCCAGCACCATGATTAGTCGGGTGAATGAAAAACTGTTTTTT
NA	NA	TRBJ1-2	TRBV15	CATSRDFSNYGYTF	TGTGCCACCAGCAGAGATTTCTCTAACTATGGCTACACCTTC
many	NA	TRBJ1-2	TRBV19	CASSIGGGADGYTF	TGTGCCAGTAGTATAGGCGGGGGAGCGGATGGCTACACCTTC
NA	TRBD2	TRBJ2-5	TRBV6-2/TRBV6-3	CASSYSFSGETQYF	TGTGCCAGCAGTTACAGCTTTAGCGGGGAGACCCAGTACTTC
once	TRBD1	TRBJ1-4	TRBV25-1	CASRDRVGEKLFF	TGTGCCAGCAGAGACAGGGTTGGAGAAAAACTGTTTTTT
NA	TRBD2	TRBJ2-1	TRBV5-1	CASSPTSGGIYNEQFF	TGCGCCAGCAGCCCCACTAGCGGGGGCATCTACAATGAGCAGTTCTTC
NA	NA	TRBJ2-1	TRBV24-1	CATSDSTELYNEQFF	TGTGCCACCAGTGATTCGACAGAACTCTACAATGAGCAGTTCTTC
NA	NA	TRBJ1-4	TRBV5-4	CASSLLTGVNEKLFF	TGTGCCAGCAGCTTGTTGACAGGCGTTAATGAAAAACTGTTTTTT
few	NA	TRBJ1-2	TRBV10-3	CAISEWRGGYTF	TGTGCCATCAGTGAGTGGAGAGGTGGCTACACCTTC
NA	NA	TRBJ1-2	TRBV5-8	CASRPSQGNYGYTF	TGTGCCAGCAGACCCTCCCAGGGTAACTATGGCTACACCTTC
NA	TRBD2	TRBJ2-3	TRBV9	CASSGGTSGVATQYF	TGTGCCAGCAGCGGGGGGACTAGCGGGGTGGCTACGCAGTATTTT
NA	NA	TRBJ2-3	TRBV5-1	CASRSASTDTQYF	TGCGCCAGCAGGTCAGCGTCTACAGATACGCAGTATTTT
NA	NA	TRBJ1-1	TRBV9	CASSPRIWNTEAFF	TGTGCCAGCAGCCCCAGAATATGGAACACTGAAGCTTTCTTT
NA	TRBD1	TRBJ2-1	TRBV25-1	CASIRDRGSSEQFF	TGTGCCAGCATCAGGGACAGGGGAAGCAGTGAGCAGTTCTTC
NA	NA	TRBJ1-1	TRBV4-2	CASSQDLGRETEAFF	TGTGCCAGCAGCCAAGATCTGGGCAGAGAGACTGAAGCTTTCTTT
NA	NA	TRBJ1-4	TRBV5-1	CASSRGYSTNEKLFF	TGCGCCAGCAGCCGGGGGTATTCCACTAATGAAAAACTGTTTTTT
NA	TRBD1	TRBJ1-2	TRBV4-3	CASSQDRGRSYGYTF	TGCGCCAGCAGCCAAGACAGGGGGCGCAGCTATGGCTACACCTTC
NA	TRBD1	TRBJ1-1	TRBV12-5	CASGSGTGFEAFF	TGTGCTAGTGGTTCCGGGACAGGCTTTGAAGCTTTCTTT
NA	TRBD1	TRBJ2-5	TRBV5-4	CASRSMRGQAQETQYF	TGTGCCAGCCGATCGATGAGAGGACAGGCACAAGAGACCCAGTACTTC
NA	TRBD1	TRBJ2-5	TRBV6-5	CASRSDRAVGTQYF	TGTGCCAGCAGATCGGACAGGGCCGTAGGGACCCAGTACTTC
NA	NA	TRBJ2-7	TRBV2	CASGESSHRSYEQYF	TGTGCCAGCGGAGAATCTTCACACCGCTCCTACGAGCAGTACTTC
NA	TRBD1	TRBJ1-2	TRBV7-8	CASSSDRVVIGYTF	TGTGCCAGCAGCTCGGACAGGGTCGTGATCGGCTACACCTTC
NA	NA	TRBJ2-1	TRBV19	CASSALGQKNNEQFF	TGTGCCAGTAGCGCTCTTGGACAGAAAAACAATGAGCAGTTCTTC
NA	NA	TRBJ1-5	TRBV6-5	CASRIRGQGGQPQHF	TGTGCCAGCAGGATACGGGGTCAGGGAGGTCAGCCCCAGCATTTT
NA	NA	TRBJ1-1	TRBV5-4	CASSSGILVTEAFF	TGTGCCAGCAGCTCGGGGATATTAGTCACTGAAGCTTTCTTT
NA	NA	TRBJ1-5	TRBV19	CASTAHRHQPQHF	TGTGCCAGTACCGCACACCGCCATCAGCCCCAGCATTTT
NA	NA	TRBJ2-5	TRBV4-2	CASSQAMTNQETQYF	TGTGCCAGCAGCCAAGCTATGACAAACCAAGAGACCCAGTACTTC